What follows are 15 T cell receptor beta chains derived from one specimen sequenced in a study of blood T cell repertoires in COVID-19. Libraries were prepared by immunoSEQ multiplex PCR; TCRdb keeps only in-frame clonotypes and omits some of them. The sample has 100,000 to 150,000 clones, approximately 89% seen once. Sequencing used peripheral blood. The receptors here all came from a woman between 55 and 75 years old with acute or convalescent COVID-19.

A remark on this clone: The DNA is left out, because the CDR3 cannot be placed on it with certainty; the CDR3 is given as TCRdb lists it. The V and J genes are TRBV1 and TRBJ1-6; TRBD1, as called in the table, went unchecked against the DNA. TRBV1 is noted as a pseudogene. From its first to its last residue, the CDR3 has 18 amino acids. The CDR3 loop reads CTSAQGVVWGAGNSPLHF.

Comment on this clone: This CDR3 is also generated by other DNA sequences in the sample. The chain recombines TRBV19 with TRBJ1-2; no clear D gene. Germline values: CDR1 LNHDA, CDR2 SQIVND (reference sequence). The length of the CDR3 is 13 residues. Trimming took 6 bases from V and 0 from J, leaving 8 bases between them. CDR3 in DNA: TGTGCCAGTAGCCCCGGGACTAACTATGGCTACACCTTC. Translating gives CASSPGTNYGYTF. The complete variable domain, with remaining parts taken from reference TRBV19 and TRBJ1-2, reads DGGITQSPKYLFRKEGQNVTLSCEQNLNHDAMYWYRQDPGQGLRLIYYSQIVNDFQKGDIAEGYSVSREKKESFPLTVTSAQKNPTAFYLCASSPGTNYGYTFGSGTRLTVV.

This clone was counted only a few times. V and J are TRBV27 and TRBJ2-1; 7 bases fit TRBD2. This CDR3 contains 16 residues. J lost 5 bases, V lost 2 bases, and 9 bases had no gene match. Germline V CDR1 and CDR2: MNHEY, SMNVEV (reference sequence). The chain's CDR3 is CASSLTGREWDNEQFF. For the CDR3, the DNA is TGTGCCAGCAGTTTAACGGGGAGGGAGTGGGACAATGAGCAGTTCTTC.

This clone occurred once. This sequence joins TRBV3-1 (or the pseudogene TRBV3-2) and TRBJ1-1, with D hard to call. Germline-derived CDR1 and CDR2 are LGHDT and YNNKEL (reference sequence). Trimming removed 2 bases from V and 4 bases from J, with 8 bases in between. There are 13 residues in the CDR3. CDR3 region: CASSQITGTEAFF. The CDR3 region has the DNA TGTGCCAGCAGCCAAATCACGGGCACTGAAGCTTTCTTT.

The V gene is TRBV4-2, the J gene TRBJ1-4; perhaps TRBD1 as D (5 bases). In germline, CDR1 is LGHNA, CDR2 YNFKEQ. The V end was cut by 1 base, the J end by 11 bases, with 14 bases between. This CDR3 region has 14 residues. CDR3 bases: TGTGCCAGCAGCCAAGGGGAGGAGGGGTATAAACTGTTTTTT. Translation gives CASSQGEEGYKLFF.

This clone was recorded once. This sequence joins TRBV11-1 and TRBJ2-5, with a possible D match to TRBD2 (6 bases). The CDR3 extends over 13 amino acids. Trimming took off 6 bases at V and 0 bases at J, with 8 bases between the two ends. Germline values: CDR1 SGHAT, CDR2 FQDESV (reference sequence). CDR3 DNA: TGTGCCAGCAGAGCGGGCTACCAAGAGACCCAGTACTTC. This translates into CASRAGYQETQYF.

V is TRBV19 and J is TRBJ2-1; D possibly corresponds to TRBD2 (6 bases). Germline-derived CDR1 and CDR2 are LNHDA and SQIVND (reference sequence). The CDR3 runs 14 residues. Deletions cut 6 bases from V and 4 bases from J, with 13 bases between. The CDR3 spells CASSRDSRYNEQFF. In DNA form, the CDR3 reads TGTGCCAGTAGCCGGGACTCGCGGTACAATGAGCAGTTCTTC.

In this sample, this clone turned up once. V gene TRBV5-1 combines with J gene TRBJ2-5, with a weak D call TRBD1 (7 bases). CDR3 size: 16 residues. Looked up from germline, CDR1 is SGHRS and CDR2 is YFSETQ. Trimming removed 3 bases at V and 3 bases at J, with 18 bases between. The DNA for the CDR3 is TGCGCCAGCAGCTATATGACAGGGCGGAGGGAAGAGACCCAGTACTTC. It is translated as CASSYMTGRREETQYF.

The chain joins TRBV3-1 (or the pseudogene TRBV3-2) to TRBJ1-3; 7 positions match TRBD1. The length of the CDR3 is 14 residues. Unmatched junction bases numbered 2, after V lost 4 bases and J lost 2 bases. Germline CDR1 is LGHDT and CDR2 is YNNKEL (reference sequence). This CDR3 reads CASSRDSPGNTIYF. As DNA, the CDR3 is TGTGCCAGCAGCCGGGACAGCCCTGGAAACACCATATATTTT.

This sequence joins TRBV11-2 and TRBJ1-5; D possibly corresponds to TRBD1 (6 bases). This CDR3 has 15 residues. The germline V gene encodes CDR1 SGHAT and CDR2 FQNNGV. The V end lost 5 bases, the J end lost 3 bases, and 14 bases lay between the germline ends. In DNA, the CDR3 is TGTGCCAGCAGCGAATCAGGGGCCGTCAATCAGCCCCAGCATTTT. Its translation is CASSESGAVNQPQHF.

This rearrangement joins TRBV28 to TRBJ1-2; TRBD1 might be the D (5 bases). The CDR3 runs 14 residues. The germline V gene has CDR1 MDHEN and CDR2 SYDVKM. V lost 5 bases to trimming and J lost 3 bases, with 13 bases between them. CDR3 protein: CASSPPPGYYGYTF. For the CDR3, the DNA is TGTGCCAGCAGTCCCCCGCCAGGGTACTATGGCTACACCTTC.

The chain couples TRBV19 to TRBJ1-5, with 9 nucleotides matching TRBD1. V dropped 6 bases and J dropped 4; count of bases not matched to a gene: 4. Germline V gives CDR1 LNHDA, CDR2 SQIVND (reference sequence). The CDR3 sequence is 14 residues long. The CDR3 sequence: CASRGDRENQPQHF. The CDR3 DNA reads as TGTGCCAGTAGGGGGGACAGGGAGAATCAGCCCCAGCATTTT.

The chain employs TRBV10-3 and TRBJ2-3, with D possibly being TRBD2 (6 bases). CDR1 is ENHRY and CDR2 is SYGVKD in the germline V gene. Trimming removed 7 bases from V and 2 bases from J, with 19 bases in between. The CDR3 spans 16 residues. The CDR3 loop reads CAIKRGTVGATDTQYF. The CDR3 bases are TGTGCCATCAAAAGAGGGACTGTAGGAGCCACAGATACGCAGTATTTT.

The rearrangement joins TRBV15 to TRBJ1-2, with unresolved D. Between the trimmed V and J ends, which lost 0 bases and 4 bases, there was a span of 9 bases. This CDR3 is built from 14 residues. CDR1 LNHNV and CDR2 YYDKDF come from the germline V gene (reference sequence). CDR3 protein: CATSREGTTYGYTF. DNA of the CDR3: TGTGCCACCAGCAGAGAGGGCACCACCTATGGCTACACCTTC.

The chain employs TRBV6-5 and TRBJ2-7; D is perhaps TRBD2 (6 bases). V was shortened by 0 bases and J by 1 base, with 10 bases between the two germline ends. Germline-derived CDR1 and CDR2 are MNHEY and SVGAGI. This CDR3 has 15 amino acids. The CDR3 nucleotides read TGTGCCAGCAGTTACTCCCCGGGGGTATCCTACGAGCAGTACTTC. It codes for CASSYSPGVSYEQYF.